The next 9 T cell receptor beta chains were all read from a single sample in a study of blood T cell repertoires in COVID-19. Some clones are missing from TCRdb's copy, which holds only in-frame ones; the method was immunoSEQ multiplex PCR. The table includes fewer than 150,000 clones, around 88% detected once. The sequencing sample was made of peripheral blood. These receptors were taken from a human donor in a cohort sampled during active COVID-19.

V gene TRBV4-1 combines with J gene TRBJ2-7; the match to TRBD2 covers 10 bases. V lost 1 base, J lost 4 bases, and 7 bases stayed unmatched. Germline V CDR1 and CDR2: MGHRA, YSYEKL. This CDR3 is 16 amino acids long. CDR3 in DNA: TGCGCCAGCAGCCAAGTGAGCGGGGGGGCAGGATACGAGCAGTACTTC. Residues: CASSQVSGGAGYEQYF.

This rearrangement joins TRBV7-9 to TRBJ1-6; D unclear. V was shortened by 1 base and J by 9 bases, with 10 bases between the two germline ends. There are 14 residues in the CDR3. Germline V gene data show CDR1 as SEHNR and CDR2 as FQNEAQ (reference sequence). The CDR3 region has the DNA TGTGCCAGCAGCTTAGGGCGGCGGGTTTCACCCCTCCACTTT. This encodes CASSLGRRVSPLHF.

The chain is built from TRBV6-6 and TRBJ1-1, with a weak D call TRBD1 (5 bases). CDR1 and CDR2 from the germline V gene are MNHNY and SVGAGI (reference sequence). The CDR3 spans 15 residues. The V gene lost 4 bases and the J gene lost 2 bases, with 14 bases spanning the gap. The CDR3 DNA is TGTGCCAGCAGTTTACAGGCGGCCCGAAACACTGAAGCTTTCTTT. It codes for CASSLQAARNTEAFF.

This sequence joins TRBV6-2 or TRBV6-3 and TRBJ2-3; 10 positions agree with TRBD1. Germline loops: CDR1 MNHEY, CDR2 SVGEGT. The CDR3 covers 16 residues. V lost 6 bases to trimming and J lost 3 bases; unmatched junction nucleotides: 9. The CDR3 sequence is CASSRQGAWHTDTQYF. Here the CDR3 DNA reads TGTGCCAGCAGCCGACAGGGGGCATGGCATACAGATACGCAGTATTTT.

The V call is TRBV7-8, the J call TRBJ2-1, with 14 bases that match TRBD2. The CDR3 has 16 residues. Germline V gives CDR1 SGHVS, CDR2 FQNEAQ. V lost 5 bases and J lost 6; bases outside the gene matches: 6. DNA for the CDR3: TGTGCCAGCAGCAACCGACTAGCGGGGGGGCGCAATGAGCAGTTCTTC. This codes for CASSNRLAGGRNEQFF.

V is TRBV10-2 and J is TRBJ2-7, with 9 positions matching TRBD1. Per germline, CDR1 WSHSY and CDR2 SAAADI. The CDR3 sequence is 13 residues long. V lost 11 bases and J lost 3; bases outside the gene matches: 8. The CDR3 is CASGPGQGYEQYF. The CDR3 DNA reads TGCGCCTCTGGTCCGGGACAGGGCTACGAGCAGTACTTC.

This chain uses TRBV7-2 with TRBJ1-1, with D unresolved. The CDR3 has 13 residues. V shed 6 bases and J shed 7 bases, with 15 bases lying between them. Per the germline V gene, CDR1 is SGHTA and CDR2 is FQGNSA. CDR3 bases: TGTGCCAGCAGGCAGGTTTCTCCCCATGAAGCTTTCTTT. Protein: CASRQVSPHEAFF.

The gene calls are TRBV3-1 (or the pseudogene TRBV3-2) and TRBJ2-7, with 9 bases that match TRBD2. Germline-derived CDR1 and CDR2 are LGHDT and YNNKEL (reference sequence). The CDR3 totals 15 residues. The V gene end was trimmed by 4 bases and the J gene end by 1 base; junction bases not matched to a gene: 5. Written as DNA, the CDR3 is TGTGCCAGCAGCCTCAGCGGGGGGTTTTCCTACGAGCAGTACTTC. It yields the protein CASSLSGGFSYEQYF.

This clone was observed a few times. CDR3 region: CASSLAAQAQHF. CDR3 DNA: TGTGCCAGCAGCTTAGCTGCGCAGGCCCAGCATTTT. The chain links TRBV7-2 to TRBJ1-5, with D uncertain. Germline assignment: CDR1 SGHTA and CDR2 FQGNSA. The CDR3 sequence is 12 residues long. Trimming stripped 0 bases from V and 11 bases from J, with 8 bases between.